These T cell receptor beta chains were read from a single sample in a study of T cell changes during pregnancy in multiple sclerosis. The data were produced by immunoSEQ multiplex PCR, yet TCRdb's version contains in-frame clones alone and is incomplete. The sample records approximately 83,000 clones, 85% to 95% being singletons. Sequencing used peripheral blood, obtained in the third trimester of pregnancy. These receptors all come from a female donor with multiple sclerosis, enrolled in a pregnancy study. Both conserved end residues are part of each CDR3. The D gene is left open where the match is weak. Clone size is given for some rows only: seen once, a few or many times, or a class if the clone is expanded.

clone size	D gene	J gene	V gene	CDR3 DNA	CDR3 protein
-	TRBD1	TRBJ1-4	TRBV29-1	TGCAGCGTTACCCGGACAGGCTGGAATGAAAAACTGTTTTTT	CSVTRTGWNEKLFF
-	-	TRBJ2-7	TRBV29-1	TGCAGCCTAGGAGAGAAGGAGGGCTACGAGCAGTACTTC	CSLGEKEGYEQYF
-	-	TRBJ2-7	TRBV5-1	TGCGCCAGCAGCACCCACCCTCAGGGGATCGAGCAGTACTTC	CASSTHPQGIEQYF
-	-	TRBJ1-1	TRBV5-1	TGCGCCAGCAGCTTGGCCACTCCTGGCACTGAAGCTTTCTTT	CASSLATPGTEAFF
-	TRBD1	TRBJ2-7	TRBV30	TGTGCCTGGAGTGGTGACAGGGCCCACGAGCAGTACTTC	CAWSGDRAHEQYF
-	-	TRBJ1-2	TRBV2	TGTGCCAGCAGTGACATCCGGTATGGCTACACCTTC	CASSDIRYGYTF
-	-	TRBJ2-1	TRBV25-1	TGTGCCAGCAGTCCCCGCCCCCCGGAGTATGAGCAGTTCTTC	CASSPRPPEYEQFF
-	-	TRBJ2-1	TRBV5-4	TGTGCCAGCAGCTTAGGCGGACGGGGGAATGAGCAGTTCTTC	CASSLGGRGNEQFF
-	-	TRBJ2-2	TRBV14	TGTGCCAGCAGCCAAGTTGGACAGCCGACCGGGGAGCTGTTTTTT	CASSQVGQPTGELFF
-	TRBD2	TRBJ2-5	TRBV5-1	TGCGCCAGCTCATCCTGGACTAGCGGGATTATCGGAGAGACCCAGTACTTC	CASSSWTSGIIGETQYF
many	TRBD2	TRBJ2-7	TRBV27	TGTGCCAGCAGTCCCAGACTAGCGGGCTCCCTACCCTCCTACGAGCAGTACTTC	CASSPRLAGSLPSYEQYF
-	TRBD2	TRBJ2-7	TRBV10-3	TGTGCCATCAGCGTAGCGGGAGACTACGAGCAGTACTTC	CAISVAGDYEQYF
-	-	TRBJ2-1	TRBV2	TGTGCCAGCAGTGAAGTGGGGGGAAGGAATGAGCAGTTCTTC	CASSEVGGRNEQFF
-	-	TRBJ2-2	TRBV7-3	TGTGCCAGCAGCTTCACTCGGCCCGACTACGGCGACACCGGGGAGCTGTTTTTT	CASSFTRPDYGDTGELFF
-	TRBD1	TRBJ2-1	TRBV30	TGTGCCTGGAGTCTCGGGACAGGGTACTTCTTC	CAWSLGTGYFF
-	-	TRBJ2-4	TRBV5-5	TGTGCCAGCAGCTTGGTTGGAGTCAAAAACATTCAGTACTTC	CASSLVGVKNIQYF
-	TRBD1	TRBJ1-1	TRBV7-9	TGTGCCAGCAGCTCCGGGACAGAACTAGAAGCTTTCTTT	CASSSGTELEAFF
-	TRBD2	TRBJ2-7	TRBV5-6	TGTGCCAGCAGCTCTACTCAGACTAGCAAAACCTACGAGCAGTACTTC	CASSSTQTSKTYEQYF
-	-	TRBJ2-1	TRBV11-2	TGTGCCAGCAGCCCTAGAGGGAGAACCTTCTATGAGCAGTTCTTC	CASSPRGRTFYEQFF
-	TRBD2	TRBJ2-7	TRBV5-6	TGTGCCAGCAGCTTCCGAACTAGCGGGAGGGCCCAAGAGCAGTACTTC	CASSFRTSGRAQEQYF
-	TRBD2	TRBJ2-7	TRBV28	TGTGCCAGCAGCCTAGTGATAGCGGGAGACTACGAGCAGTACTTC	CASSLVIAGDYEQYF
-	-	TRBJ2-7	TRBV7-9	TGTGCCAGCAGCTTAGTAGGGGCTATGGGGTACGAGCAGTACTTC	CASSLVGAMGYEQYF
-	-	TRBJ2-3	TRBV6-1	TGTGCCAGCACCACGGGAGCCGGCACAGATACGCAGTATTTT	CASTTGAGTDTQYF
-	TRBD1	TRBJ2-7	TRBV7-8	TGTGCCAGCAGCGCCGGGACAGGTGCTTCCTACGAGCAGTACTTC	CASSAGTGASYEQYF
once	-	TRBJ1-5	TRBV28	TGTGCCAGCAGTTTAGCACAGGGAAGCAAGCCCCAGCATTTT	CASSLAQGSKPQHF
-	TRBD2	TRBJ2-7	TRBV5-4	TGTGCCACCGGGACTAGCGTCTCCTACGAGCAGTACTTC	CATGTSVSYEQYF
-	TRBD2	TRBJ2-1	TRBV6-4	TGTGCCAGCAGTGACTGGGCGGGAGGGATGAATGAGCAGTTCTTC	CASSDWAGGMNEQFF
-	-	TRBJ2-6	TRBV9	TGTGCCAGCAGCCCAGCGTGGTCCTCTGGGGCCAACGTCCTGACTTTC	CASSPAWSSGANVLTF
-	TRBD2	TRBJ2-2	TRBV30	TGTGCCTGGAGTGGACTAGCGGTGAACACCGGGGAGCTGTTTTTT	CAWSGLAVNTGELFF
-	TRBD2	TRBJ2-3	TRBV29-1	TGCAGCGCCACGGGACTAGCGGGAGGGCCGGGAACGCAGTATTTT	CSATGLAGGPGTQYF
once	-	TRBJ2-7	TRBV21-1	TGTGCCAGCAGCAAAGGGAGACAGGGTAAGGTCTACGAGCAGTACTTC	CASSKGRQGKVYEQYF
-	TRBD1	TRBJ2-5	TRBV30	TGTGCCTGGAGTACGAACAGGGGGCTTCGGGAGACCCAGTACTTC	CAWSTNRGLRETQYF
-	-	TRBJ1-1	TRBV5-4	TGTGCCAGCAGCCTGCCAGGTTATCCGAGAACCCAACCTTTCTTT	CASSLPGYPRTQPFF
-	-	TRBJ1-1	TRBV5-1	TGCGCCAGCAGCTTGGGGCATCTCATGAACACTGAAGCTTTCTTT	CASSLGHLMNTEAFF
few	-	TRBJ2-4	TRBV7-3	TGTGCCAGCAGCTTAAGGGAGGGGGACATTCAGTACTTC	CASSLREGDIQYF
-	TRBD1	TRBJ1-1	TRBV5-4	TGTGCCAGCAGCTCCTTGGACAGGGGGCGTCTCACTGAAGCTTTCTTT	CASSSLDRGRLTEAFF
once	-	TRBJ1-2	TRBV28	TGTGCCAGCAGACCGCCCGGCCCTGCCGGGGGCTACACCTTC	CASRPPGPAGGYTF